This T cell receptor (beta chain) is from a study of cytomegalovirus exposure and HLA in healthy donors. Study-level information: Findings of an earlier analysis included about 100 million unique TCR beta sequences from 190 million or so T cells. Whole-study results and caveats: In vitro, a few CMV-associated chains proved specific for CMV antigens. In a later analysis, a missense DCLRE1C variant was linked to TCR beta V- and J-gene trimming. The number of N-insertions in an Asian-associated ancestry cluster was reportedly below the roughly 670-donor mean in a later analysis.

The study ran its PCR with 60 Vbeta and 13 Jbeta primers. This table comes from immunoSEQ multiplex PCR, and its TCRdb copy is limited to in-frame clones, with some not included. The table records about 150,000 clones, about 83% of them present only once. This clone was detected a few times. As yet, its antigen is unknown. V lost 6 bases, J lost 6 bases, and 14 bases stayed unmatched. The germline gives CDR1 WNHNN, CDR2 SYGVQD (reference sequence). The CDR3 has 17 amino acids. This chain joins TRBV10-1 and TRBJ2-1; 10 nucleotides agree with TRBD2. The sequencing sample was made of PBMCs. This TCR came from a man aged 35 to 55 in good health and CMV-seropositive. The CDR3 sequence is CASSRVSGRADFNEQFF. CDR3 coding DNA: TGCGCCAGCAGCCGGGTAAGCGGGAGGGCCGATTTCAATGAGCAGTTCTTC.